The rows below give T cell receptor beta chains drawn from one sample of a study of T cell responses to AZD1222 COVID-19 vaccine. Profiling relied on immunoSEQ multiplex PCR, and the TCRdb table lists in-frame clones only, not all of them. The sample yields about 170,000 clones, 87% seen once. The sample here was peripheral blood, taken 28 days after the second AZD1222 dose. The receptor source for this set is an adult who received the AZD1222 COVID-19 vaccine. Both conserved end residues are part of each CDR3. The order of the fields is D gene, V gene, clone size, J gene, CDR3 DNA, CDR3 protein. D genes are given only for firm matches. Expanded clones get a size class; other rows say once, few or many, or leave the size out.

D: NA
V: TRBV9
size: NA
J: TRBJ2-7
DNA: TGTGCCAGCAGCCCCCCTTCCACCAGGAGCTCCTACGAGCAGTACTTC
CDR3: CASSPPSTRSSYEQYF

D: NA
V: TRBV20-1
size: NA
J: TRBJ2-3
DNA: TGCAGTGCTAGTTCTGGCGTAGATACGCAGTATTTT
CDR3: CSASSGVDTQYF

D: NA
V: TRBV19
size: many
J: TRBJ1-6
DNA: TGTGCCAGCAGAGAATGGACAGAGGGAAATTCACCCCTCCACTTT
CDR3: CASREWTEGNSPLHF

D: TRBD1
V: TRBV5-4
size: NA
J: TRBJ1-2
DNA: TGTGCCAGCAGCTTGGTGGACAGGGATATTAATGGCTACACCTTC
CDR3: CASSLVDRDINGYTF

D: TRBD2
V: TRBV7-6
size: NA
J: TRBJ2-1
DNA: TGTGCCAGCAGCTTAGAGGCTAGCGGGGGATCTAACAATGAGCAGTTCTTC
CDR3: CASSLEASGGSNNEQFF

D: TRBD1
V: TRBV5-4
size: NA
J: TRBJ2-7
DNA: TGTGCCAGCAGTTCCTGGGACAGCAACGAGCAGTACTTC
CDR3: CASSSWDSNEQYF

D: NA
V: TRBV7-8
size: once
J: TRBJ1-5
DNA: TGTGCCAGCAGCTTAGCGCAGGTTAGTCAGCCCCAGCATTTT
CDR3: CASSLAQVSQPQHF

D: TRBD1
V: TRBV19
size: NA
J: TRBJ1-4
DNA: TGTGCCAGTAGTACCCGGACAGGGGTCACAACTAATGAAAAACTGTTTTTT
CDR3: CASSTRTGVTTNEKLFF

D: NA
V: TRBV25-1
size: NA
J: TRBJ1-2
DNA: TGTGCCAGCAGTTCCAGCTATGGCTACACCTTC
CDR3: CASSSSYGYTF

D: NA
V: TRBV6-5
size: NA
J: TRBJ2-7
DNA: TGTGCCAGCAGTTACCTGGGGATGGAGCAGTACTTC
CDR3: CASSYLGMEQYF

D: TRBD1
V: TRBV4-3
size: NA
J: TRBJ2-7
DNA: TGCGCCAGCAGCCAATTTTTAAGGGACAGCTCCTACGAGCAGTACTTC
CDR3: CASSQFLRDSSYEQYF

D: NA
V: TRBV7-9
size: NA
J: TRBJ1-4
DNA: TGTGCCAGCCAACGATCCGTTTCTAATGAAAAACTGTTTTTT
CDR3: CASQRSVSNEKLFF

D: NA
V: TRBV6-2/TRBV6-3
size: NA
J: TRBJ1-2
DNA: TGTGCCAGCAGTTACTCAGGCCGTAACTATGGCTACACCTTC
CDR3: CASSYSGRNYGYTF

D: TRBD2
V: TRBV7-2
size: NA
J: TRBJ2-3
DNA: TGTGCCAGCAGCTCTAGCGGGGTCGGGGTAAGCGCAGATACGCAGTATTTT
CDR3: CASSSSGVGVSADTQYF

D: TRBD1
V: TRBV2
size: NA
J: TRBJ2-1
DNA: TGTGCCAGCAGCGGGGACAGGGGGATCCTCAATGAGCAGTTCTTC
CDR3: CASSGDRGILNEQFF

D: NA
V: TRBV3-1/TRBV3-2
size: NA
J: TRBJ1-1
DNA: TGTGCCAGCAGCCAAGAATGGGGGAAAAGAAAGGCGCGGTTCGCTTTCTTT
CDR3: CASSQEWGKRKARFAFF

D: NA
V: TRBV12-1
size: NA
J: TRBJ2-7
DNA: TGTGCCAGCAGCTTTGACTCCTTCCGTGGTGCCTACGAGCAGTACTTC
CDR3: CASSFDSFRGAYEQYF

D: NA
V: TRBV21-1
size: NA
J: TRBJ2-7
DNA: TGTGCCAGCAGCCCTGCTCCCCCCGGAAGGGGGGCATACGAGCAGTACTTC
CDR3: CASSPAPPGRGAYEQYF

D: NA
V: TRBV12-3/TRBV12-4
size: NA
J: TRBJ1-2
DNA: TGTGCCAGCAGTTTCAACCTTGGGGGCTACACCTTC
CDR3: CASSFNLGGYTF

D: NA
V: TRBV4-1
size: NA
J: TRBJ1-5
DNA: TGCGCCAGCAGCCAAGGCATAGGGGGTGGCCAGCCCCAGCATTTT
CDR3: CASSQGIGGGQPQHF

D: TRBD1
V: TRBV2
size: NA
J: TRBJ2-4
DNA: TGTGCCAGCAGTGAAGCGGGGACAGGGTCCCTTCAGTACTTC
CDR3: CASSEAGTGSLQYF

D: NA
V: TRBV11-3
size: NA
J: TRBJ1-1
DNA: TGTGCCAGCAGCTTGGGTGGGCGGGCGGACACTGAAGCTTTCTTT
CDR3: CASSLGGRADTEAFF

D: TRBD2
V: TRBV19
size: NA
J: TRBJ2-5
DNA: TGTGCCAGTAGGAACAGCGGGGGACGAGAGACCCAGTACTTC
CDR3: CASRNSGGRETQYF

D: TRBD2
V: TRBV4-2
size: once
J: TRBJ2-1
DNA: TGTGCCAGCAGCCAAGAGGCCCTGACTAGCGGGGGGGCCGCGATCATGGATGAGCAGTTCTTC
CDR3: CASSQEALTSGGAAIMDEQFF

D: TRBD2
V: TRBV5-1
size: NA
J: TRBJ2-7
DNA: TGCGCCAGCAGCCTTACTAGCGGGGCCTTGGAGCAGTACTTC
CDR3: CASSLTSGALEQYF

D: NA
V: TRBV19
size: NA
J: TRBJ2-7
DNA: TGTGCCAGTAGCCCGACCGGTGGCGACTACGAGCAGTACTTC
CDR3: CASSPTGGDYEQYF

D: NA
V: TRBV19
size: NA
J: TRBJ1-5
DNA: TGTGCCAGTAGTATAGAGGGAGGCGGAGGGGGCAATCAGCCCCAGCATTTT
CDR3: CASSIEGGGGGNQPQHF

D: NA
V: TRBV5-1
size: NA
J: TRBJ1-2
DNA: TGCGCCAGCAGCTTGCCGGCAGGAAACTATGGCTACACCTTC
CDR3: CASSLPAGNYGYTF

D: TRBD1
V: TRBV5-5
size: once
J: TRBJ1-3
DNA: TGTGCCAGCAGCTTGGCAGGGACAGCCACCATATATTTT
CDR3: CASSLAGTATIYF

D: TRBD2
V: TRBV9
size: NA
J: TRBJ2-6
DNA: TGTGCCAGCAGCGTATCCCAGCGGGGGCACTCTGGGGCCAACGTCCTGACTTTC
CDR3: CASSVSQRGHSGANVLTF

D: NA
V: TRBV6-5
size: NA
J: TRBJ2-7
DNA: TGTGCCAGCAGTTACTCGAATGAGGCAGGGAATCACTTC
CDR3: CASSYSNEAGNHF

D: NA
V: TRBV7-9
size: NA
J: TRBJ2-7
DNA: TGTGCCAGCAGAAACTGGACCCCCGCCTACGAGCAGTACTTC
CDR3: CASRNWTPAYEQYF

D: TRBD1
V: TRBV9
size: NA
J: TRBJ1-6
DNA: TGTGCCAGCAGCGGTACCGGACAGGTGGTTTCACCCCTCCACTTT
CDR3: CASSGTGQVVSPLHF

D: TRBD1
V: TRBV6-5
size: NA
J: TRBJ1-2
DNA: TGTGCCAGCAGTTACTCGGGACAGGGGAGCGGCTACACCTTC
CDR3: CASSYSGQGSGYTF

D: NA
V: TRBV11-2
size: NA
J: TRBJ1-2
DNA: TGTGCCAGCAGCTTAGGGGGAGGGGGAAATGGCTACACCTTC
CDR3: CASSLGGGGNGYTF

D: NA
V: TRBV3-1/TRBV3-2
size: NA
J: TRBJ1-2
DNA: TGTGCCAGCAGCCAAGGAGAAGGGAATGGCTACACCTTC
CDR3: CASSQGEGNGYTF

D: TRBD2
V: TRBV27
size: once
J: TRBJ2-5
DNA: TGTGCCAGCAGTTTACGGCGGGGGGTGTCAGAGACCCAGTACTTC
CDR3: CASSLRRGVSETQYF

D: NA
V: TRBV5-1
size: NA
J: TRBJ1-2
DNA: TGCGCCAGCACCAGGGAGGGCTTGGACTATGGCTACACCTTC
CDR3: CASTREGLDYGYTF

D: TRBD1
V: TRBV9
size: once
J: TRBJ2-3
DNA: TGTGCCAGCAGCGTTTCGACAGGGGGAACAGATACGCAGTATTTT
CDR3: CASSVSTGGTDTQYF

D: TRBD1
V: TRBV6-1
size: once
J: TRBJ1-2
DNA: TGTGCCAGCAGTGAGACAGGGGACTATGGCTACACCTTC
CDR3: CASSETGDYGYTF

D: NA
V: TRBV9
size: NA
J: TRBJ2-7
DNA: TGTGCCAGCAGCGTAGATGGGGCAGGGACCTACGAGCAGTACTTC
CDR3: CASSVDGAGTYEQYF

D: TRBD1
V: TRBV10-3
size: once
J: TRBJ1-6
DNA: TGTGCCATCAGTGACCAGGGGGTCAGGTCACCCCTCCACTTT
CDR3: CAISDQGVRSPLHF

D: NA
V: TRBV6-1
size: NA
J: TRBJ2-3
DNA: TGTGCCAGCAGTGAGCCGGGACTCTCGGATACGCAGTATTTT
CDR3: CASSEPGLSDTQYF

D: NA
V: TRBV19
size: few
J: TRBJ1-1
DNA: TGTGCCACCAAGACAGGTAATGTGGCTGAAGCTTTCTTT
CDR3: CATKTGNVAEAFF

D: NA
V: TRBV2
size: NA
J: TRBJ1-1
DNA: TGTGCCAGCTTTAACACTGAAGCTTTCTTT
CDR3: CASFNTEAFF

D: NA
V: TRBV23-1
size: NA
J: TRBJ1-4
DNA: TGCGCCAGCAGTCAATCGGGCCAGATTAATGAAAAACTGTTTTTT
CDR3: CASSQSGQINEKLFF

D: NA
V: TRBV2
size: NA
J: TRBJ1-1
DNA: TGTGCCAGCAGTGAACCGCAGGGGAGACGGATGAACACTGAAGCTTTCTTT
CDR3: CASSEPQGRRMNTEAFF

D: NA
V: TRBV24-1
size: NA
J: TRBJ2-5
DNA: TGTGCCACCAGTGATTTACTGGTATCCCAGTACTTC
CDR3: CATSDLLVSQYF

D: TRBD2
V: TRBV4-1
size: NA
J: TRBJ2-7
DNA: TGCGCCAGCAGCCGGATTGCGGGGGGGCCTTACGAGCAGTACTTC
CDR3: CASSRIAGGPYEQYF

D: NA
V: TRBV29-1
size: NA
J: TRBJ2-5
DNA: TGCAGCGTTGAGAGGGCGACGACTGTGGGGGAGACCCAGTACTTC
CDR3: CSVERATTVGETQYF

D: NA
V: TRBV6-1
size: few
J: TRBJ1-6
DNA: TGTGCCAGCAGTGAAGCGACTGGGACCCGATCACCCCTCCACTTT
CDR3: CASSEATGTRSPLHF

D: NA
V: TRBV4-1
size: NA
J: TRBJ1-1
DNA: TGCGCCAGCAGCCAAGCCCGGCTGGGGGAGGACACTGAAGCTTTCTTT
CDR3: CASSQARLGEDTEAFF

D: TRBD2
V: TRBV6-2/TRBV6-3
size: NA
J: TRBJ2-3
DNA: TGTGCCAGCAGCCGGACTAGCGGGGGAATAGATACGCAGTATTTT
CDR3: CASSRTSGGIDTQYF

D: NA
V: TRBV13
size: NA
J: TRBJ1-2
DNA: TGTGCCAGCAGCTTAGAAGGCAGCGGCTACACCTTC
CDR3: CASSLEGSGYTF

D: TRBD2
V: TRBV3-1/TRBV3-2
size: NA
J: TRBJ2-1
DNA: TGTGCCAGCAGCCTCCTTGGACTAGCGGGGGGGAGCTCCTACAATGAGCAGTTCTTC
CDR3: CASSLLGLAGGSSYNEQFF

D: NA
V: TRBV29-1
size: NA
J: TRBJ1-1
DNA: TGCAGCGTGAGCAGGCCCGAAGCTTTCTTT
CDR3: CSVSRPEAFF